The clone carrying this T cell receptor beta chain showed up just a few times. The data were obtained in a study of metastatic and nonmetastatic thyroid tumors. TCRdb reanalyzed the PCR reads via MiXCR. The sample holds 30,000 to 35,000 clones, about 15% seen once. The V end was cut by 1 base, the J end by 0 bases, with 13 bases between. Germline values: CDR1 SGHAT, CDR2 FQNNGV. This CDR3 comprises 17 residues. No patient had received any treatment before thyroid surgery. The sequenced sample was blood. The chain employs TRBV11-2 and TRBJ2-1; perhaps TRBD2 as D (5 bases). This sequence was found in a male donor with papillary thyroid cancer or a benign thyroid nodule (not recorded which). Some clones in this sample may be carry-over from other donors' samples. In DNA, the CDR3 is TGTGCCAGCAGCTTAGGAGCGGCGGCGAGCTCCTACAATGAGCAGTTCTTC. As protein: CASSLGAAASSYNEQFF. Together with reference TRBV11-2 and TRBJ2-1, the CDR3 gives the full variable domain: EAGVAQSPRYKIIEKRQSVAFWCNPISGHATLYWYQQILGQGPKLLIQFQNNGVVDDSQLPKDRFSAERLKGVDSTLKIQPAKLEDSAVYLCASSLGAAASSYNEQFFGPGTRLTVL.